The rows below give T cell receptor beta chains drawn from one sample of a study of type 1 regulatory T cells. In TCRdb, the reads were re-called with MiXCR into one record per CDR3 protein. The data contain several thousand distinct CDR3 sequences, around 29% of them singletons. Their antigens remain unidentified. The sample was cultured T cells, either the whole culture or a sorted T cell fraction (not recorded which). All receptors come from a human donor in good health. Both conserved end residues are part of each CDR3. D genes are given only for firm matches. Clone size is given for some rows only: seen once, a few or many times, or a class if the clone is expanded.

clone_size	v_call	j_call	d_call	cdr3_aa	cdr3_nt
many	TRBV18	TRBJ1-2	-	CASSPPRAGEYGYTF	TGTGCCAGCTCACCACCACGGGCAGGGGAGTATGGCTACACCTTC
-	TRBV20-1	TRBJ2-1	-	CSAHTAGHNLVNEQFF	TGCAGTGCTCACACAGCGGGCCACAATTTGGTGAATGAGCAGTTCTTC
once	TRBV28	TRBJ1-1	-	CATTRGVDTEAFF	TGTGCCACTACACGGGGGGTGGACACTGAAGCTTTCTTT
-	TRBV5-8	TRBJ1-5	-	CASSFYSNQPQHF	TGTGCCAGCAGCTTTTATAGCAATCAGCCCCAGCATTTT
-	TRBV4-2	TRBJ1-5	-	CASSQLGDARDQPQHF	TGTGCCAGCAGCCAATTAGGCGACGCTCGGGATCAGCCCCAGCATTTT
medium-sized	TRBV19	TRBJ2-1	-	CASSIPDISYNEQFF	TGTGCCAGTAGTATCCCGGACATTTCCTACAATGAGCAGTTCTTC
medium-sized	TRBV12-3/TRBV12-4	TRBJ2-2	-	CASSQAGVGELFF	TGTGCCAGCAGTCAAGCAGGGGTCGGGGAGCTGTTTTTT
many	TRBV20-1	TRBJ2-1	TRBD2	CSAREWTSGAYNEQFF	TGCAGTGCTAGAGAATGGACTAGCGGGGCCTACAATGAGCAGTTCTTC
medium-sized	TRBV5-1	TRBJ2-3	-	CASRTAQLTDTQYF	TGCGCCAGCAGAACAGCACAGCTCACAGATACGCAGTATTTT
-	TRBV20-1	TRBJ2-1	TRBD2	CSASLPSGYNEQFF	TGCAGTGCTAGCCTTCCTAGCGGTTACAATGAGCAGTTCTTC
medium-sized	TRBV12-3/TRBV12-4	TRBJ2-1	-	CASSLLVGPQVGEQFF	TGTGCCAGCAGTTTATTAGTGGGCCCCCAGGTTGGGGAGCAGTTCTTC
-	TRBV12-3/TRBV12-4	TRBJ1-4	TRBD1	CASSLTGGNEKLFF	TGTGCCAGCAGTTTGACAGGGGGCAACGAAAAACTGTTTTTT
-	TRBV5-6	TRBJ2-7	-	CASSLLGPYEQYF	TGTGCCAGCAGCTTGTTAGGACCCTACGAGCAGTACTTC
-	TRBV12-3/TRBV12-4	TRBJ1-4	TRBD1	CASTTGAANEKLFF	TGTGCCAGCACCACAGGGGCAGCTAATGAAAAACTGTTTTTT
-	TRBV18	TRBJ2-3	-	CASSPQQETQYF	TGTGCCAGCTCACCCCAACAGGAAACGCAGTATTTT
medium-sized	TRBV18	TRBJ2-5	-	CASSPEETQYF	TGTGCCAGCTCACCCGAAGAGACCCAGTACTTC
medium-sized	TRBV18	TRBJ1-6	-	CASSHGSTEWNSPLHF	TGTGCCAGCTCACACGGTTCGACTGAGTGGAATTCACCCCTCCACTTT
medium-sized	TRBV6-5	TRBJ2-3	TRBD2	CASSSGRTPDTQYF	TGTGCCAGCAGTTCCGGGAGGACCCCAGATACGCAGTATTTT
medium-sized	TRBV5-4	TRBJ2-3	TRBD2	CASSLRTSGRADTQYF	TGTGCCAGCAGCCTTAGGACTAGCGGGAGGGCAGATACGCAGTATTTT
medium-sized	TRBV29-1	TRBJ2-2	-	CSVAPQGAKGPGELFF	TGCAGCGTTGCCCCACAAGGCGCCAAGGGGCCCGGGGAGCTGTTTTTT
medium-sized	TRBV9	TRBJ2-5	TRBD2	CASSVGGRAEETQYF	TGTGCCAGCAGCGTAGGCGGGAGGGCAGAAGAGACCCAGTACTTC
medium-sized	TRBV7-2	TRBJ2-5	TRBD2	CASSLQGTSGSQETQYF	TGTGCCAGCAGCTTACAAGGGACTAGCGGGAGCCAGGAGACCCAGTACTTC
medium-sized	TRBV12-3/TRBV12-4	TRBJ1-1	-	CASSPGAGWNTEAFF	TGTGCCAGCAGCCCAGGGGCGGGTTGGAACACTGAAGCTTTCTTT
medium-sized	TRBV18	TRBJ2-1	-	CASSQTNREQFF	TGTGCCAGCTCACAGACCAACAGGGAGCAGTTCTTC
medium-sized	TRBV9	TRBJ2-2	TRBD2	CASSVRGLAGAGELFF	TGTGCCAGCAGCGTTCGGGGACTAGCGGGAGCCGGGGAGCTGTTTTTT
medium-sized	TRBV20-1	TRBJ2-3	-	CSAEGTFTDTQYF	TGCAGTGCTGAGGGGACTTTCACAGATACGCAGTATTTT
many	TRBV27	TRBJ2-5	TRBD2	CASRGPLAGAYQETQYF	TGTGCCAGCAGGGGACCATTAGCGGGAGCGTACCAAGAGACCCAGTACTTC
-	TRBV5-1	TRBJ1-6	-	CASSVYREGNSPLHF	TGCGCCAGCAGCGTCTACAGGGAAGGAAATTCACCCCTCCACTTT
medium-sized	TRBV7-6	TRBJ1-4	-	CASSQGATNEKLFF	TGTGCCAGCAGCCAGGGTGCAACTAATGAAAAACTGTTTTTT
medium-sized	TRBV15	TRBJ1-2	-	CATSRAENYGYTF	TGTGCCACCAGCAGAGCAGAGAACTATGGCTACACCTTC
many	TRBV11-2	TRBJ2-2	-	CASSYWGELFF	TGTGCCAGCAGCTACTGGGGGGAGCTGTTTTTT
medium-sized	TRBV5-1	TRBJ1-1	-	CASSLGPGNTEAFF	TGCGCCAGCAGCTTGGGTCCGGGTAACACTGAAGCTTTCTTT
-	TRBV23-1	TRBJ2-2	TRBD2	CASSPLPGGSLSTGELFF	TGCGCCAGCAGTCCCCTCCCGGGGGGGAGTCTGAGCACCGGGGAGCTGTTTTTT
-	TRBV7-2	TRBJ2-7	-	CASSSFDLGTYEQYF	TGTGCCAGCAGCTCCTTCGACTTGGGCACCTACGAGCAGTACTTC
medium-sized	TRBV5-1	TRBJ1-1	-	CASSGGYTRIRNTEAFF	TGCGCCAGCAGCGGTGGGTACACGCGCATCAGGAACACTGAAGCTTTCTTT
-	TRBV28	TRBJ2-5	-	CASSSTAMQPTQYF	TGTGCCAGCAGTTCGACCGCTATGCAACCGACCCAGTACTTC
medium-sized	TRBV7-9	TRBJ2-3	-	CASSLGGSVWNTQYF	TGTGCCAGCAGCTTAGGAGGTAGCGTATGGAATACGCAGTATTTT
large	TRBV6-2/TRBV6-3	TRBJ2-7	-	CASNPRWQLIAYEQYF	TGTGCCAGCAACCCGCGGTGGCAGTTGATCGCCTACGAGCAGTACTTC
medium-sized	TRBV12-3/TRBV12-4	TRBJ1-2	-	CASSPQSRLRYGYTF	TGTGCCAGCAGTCCCCAGTCCAGGCTTCGCTATGGCTACACCTTC
once	TRBV3-1	TRBJ2-7	TRBD2	CASSPFSGLAGEQYF	TGTGCCAGCAGCCCCTTCTCCGGACTAGCGGGCGAGCAGTACTTC
medium-sized	TRBV20-1	TRBJ1-4	-	CSARGGPNEKLFF	TGCAGTGCTAGAGGGGGCCCGAATGAAAAACTGTTTTTT
-	TRBV10-3	TRBJ2-7	TRBD1	CAITRGQGVEQYF	TGTGCCATTACCCGGGGACAGGGAGTCGAGCAGTACTTC
medium-sized	TRBV20-1	TRBJ2-5	TRBD2	CSATLAGVSQTQYF	TGCAGTGCGACACTAGCGGGAGTTTCACAGACCCAGTACTTC
many	TRBV11-2	TRBJ2-1	-	CASSLRDEQFF	TGTGCCAGCAGCTTGCGGGATGAGCAGTTCTTC
medium-sized	TRBV5-1	TRBJ1-1	TRBD1	CASSLSPGGNTEAFF	TGCGCCAGCAGCTTGTCCCCAGGGGGGAACACTGAAGCTTTCTTT
medium-sized	TRBV20-1	TRBJ2-7	-	CSAPFVREQYF	TGCAGTGCTCCCTTTGTCCGCGAGCAGTACTTC
medium-sized	TRBV27	TRBJ1-1	-	CASSSPLTEEAFF	TGTGCCAGCAGTTCCCCCTTGACAGAAGAAGCTTTCTTT
-	TRBV5-6	TRBJ2-1	TRBD2	CASSLLAGGPAYNEQFF	TGCGCCAGCAGCTTATTAGCGGGGGGACCAGCCTACAATGAGCAGTTCTTC
medium-sized	TRBV27	TRBJ2-3	-	CASRMTGTDTQYF	TGTGCCAGCAGAATGACTGGCACAGATACGCAGTATTTT
medium-sized	TRBV5-1	TRBJ2-1	-	CASSLELGSSYNEQFF	TGCGCCAGCAGCTTGGAATTAGGGAGCTCCTACAATGAGCAGTTCTTC
medium-sized	TRBV27	TRBJ2-1	TRBD1	CASSLTGGAWNEQFF	TGTGCCAGCAGTCTTACAGGGGGCGCTTGGAATGAGCAGTTCTTC
many	TRBV9	TRBJ2-7	-	CASSVRGTSHEQYF	TGTGCCAGCAGCGTACGGGGTACGTCCCACGAGCAGTACTTC
many	TRBV4-3	TRBJ2-2	TRBD2	CASSQLTGLAGLGGSGELFF	TGCGCCAGCAGCCAACTCACCGGGCTAGCGGGCCTAGGGGGGTCCGGGGAGCTGTTTTTT
medium-sized	TRBV18	TRBJ1-3	-	CASSPTDRSRGTIYF	TGTGCCAGCTCACCAACAGACAGAAGCCGTGGCACCATATATTTT
once	TRBV20-1	TRBJ2-7	TRBD2	CSATAGTYEQYF	TGCAGTGCCACAGCGGGGACCTACGAGCAGTACTTC